Listed below are T cell receptor beta chains from one sample, sequenced in a study of T cell repertoires in cytomegalovirus infection. TCRdb itself ran the reads through MiXCR, one entry per CDR3 protein. The repertoire consists of under 800,000 distinct CDR3 sequences, with less than 25% occurring once and the leading ten covering 7.5% to 9%. The source material was CD8+ T cells from PBMCs. All receptors derive from a human donor in good health (CMV status not recorded). Some clones in this sample may be carry-over from other donors' samples. CDR3s include the opening cysteine and the closing phenylalanine or tryptophan. D genes are given only for firm matches. Part of the rows lack a size; the others show once, few, many or a class for expanded clones.

CDR3 DNA | CDR3 protein | J gene | D gene | V gene | clone size
TGTGCCAGTATCACCGACTCGAACACTGAAGCTTTCTTT | CASITDSNTEAFF | TRBJ1-1 | NA | TRBV19 | NA
TGCAGTGCTAGAGATGCGGCTAGCGGGGCTACAGCCTACGAGCAGTACTTC | CSARDAASGATAYEQYF | TRBJ2-7 | TRBD2 | TRBV20-1 | NA
TGTGCCACCAGTGAATATACCGCCGGACAGGGTTACTATGGCTACACCTTC | CATSEYTAGQGYYGYTF | TRBJ1-2 | TRBD1 | TRBV24-1 | once
TGCGCCAGCAGCCAAGACGGCAGGGTGGCAGATACGCAGTATTTT | CASSQDGRVADTQYF | TRBJ2-3 | NA | TRBV4-3 | NA
TGTGCCAGCAGGCGCGGGGAATCCGACACCGGGGAGCTGTTTTTT | CASRRGESDTGELFF | TRBJ2-2 | NA | TRBV28 | NA
TGTGCCAGTACCCCACCCGGACGGAATGAGCAGTTCTTC | CASTPPGRNEQFF | TRBJ2-1 | NA | TRBV19 | few
TGTGCCATCACCATTCGACAGGGTAAAGACACTGAAGCTTTCTTT | CAITIRQGKDTEAFF | TRBJ1-1 | TRBD1 | TRBV10-3 | NA
TGTGCCAGTAGTATAGATCGGCCAGGGCGATTCTACGAGCAGTACTTC | CASSIDRPGRFYEQYF | TRBJ2-7 | NA | TRBV19 | NA
TGCAGTGCTAGAGATCCGGGATGGACTAGCGGTCCGGAGGGGACCCAGTACTTC | CSARDPGWTSGPEGTQYF | TRBJ2-5 | TRBD2 | TRBV20-1 | many
TGTGCCAGCAGCATTCAAGATGGGAGGCCCCAGCATTTT | CASSIQDGRPQHF | TRBJ1-5 | NA | TRBV6-2/TRBV6-3 | NA
TGTGCCAGCAGTTACGGGGGTACAGGGAGGGGGCGAGAAGCTTTCTTT | CASSYGGTGRGREAFF | TRBJ1-1 | TRBD1 | TRBV12-3/TRBV12-4 | many
TGTGCCAGCAGCTCGGGAGCCGAGGAGCAGTTCTTC | CASSSGAEEQFF | TRBJ2-1 | NA | TRBV7-6 | many
TGTGCCAGCAGCCCACGGTCTGTAGGGACGAACACCGGGGAGCTGTTTTTT | CASSPRSVGTNTGELFF | TRBJ2-2 | NA | TRBV7-9 | NA
TGTGCCAGCGCAACGGTCGGCGGGCCGAGCTCCTACAATGAGCAGTTCTTC | CASATVGGPSSYNEQFF | TRBJ2-1 | NA | TRBV6-2/TRBV6-3 | few
TGTGCCAGCAGCTTAGGAGACTGGCAGTATTTT | CASSLGDWQYF | TRBJ2-3 | NA | TRBV11-2 | few
TGTGCCAGCAGTGAATATTACACCGGGGAGCTGTTTTTT | CASSEYYTGELFF | TRBJ2-2 | NA | TRBV25-1 | few
TGCAGTGCTAGAGACATAGGGGATTTAACCCCAAACTATGGCTACACCTTC | CSARDIGDLTPNYGYTF | TRBJ1-2 | NA | TRBV20-1 | once
TGTGCCAGCAGCCTTCCGGGACAGGGGGCGATCGGAGCTTTCTTT | CASSLPGQGAIGAFF | TRBJ1-1 | TRBD1 | TRBV5-6 | NA
TGTGCCAGCAGCCAAGGACGGGGGACCGTTTACAATGAGCAGTTCTTC | CASSQGRGTVYNEQFF | TRBJ2-1 | NA | TRBV14 | NA
TGTGCCAGCAGCCGGACAGGGAGCGGCACCGGGGAGCTGTTTTTT | CASSRTGSGTGELFF | TRBJ2-2 | TRBD1 | TRBV7-2 | many
TGTGCCAGCAGCTTCCGGGACGCCGCCTACGAGCAGTACTTC | CASSFRDAAYEQYF | TRBJ2-7 | NA | TRBV7-9 | many
TGTGCCAGCAGCGGGGGAGCAGCTAGTCAGCCCCAGCATTTT | CASSGGAASQPQHF | TRBJ1-5 | NA | TRBV9 | NA
TGTGCCATCAATAAGGGGCAGGGCTACACAGATACGCAGTATTTT | CAINKGQGYTDTQYF | TRBJ2-3 | NA | TRBV10-3 | NA
TGTGCCACCAGCAGAGATCTCCCCCCGACGGGGTGGGACATTCAGTACTTC | CATSRDLPPTGWDIQYF | TRBJ2-4 | NA | TRBV15 | NA
TGTGCCAGCAGTCTGACCGGGACTAGGGCGCTCCACTTC | CASSLTGTRALHF | TRBJ2-4 | TRBD2 | TRBV6-2/TRBV6-3 | few
TGTGCCAACAGCCCACAGGATTTGGGCTGGTATGGCTACACCTTC | CANSPQDLGWYGYTF | TRBJ1-2 | NA | TRBV5-4 | NA
TGTGCCAGCAGCGAGACAGAGTCTAGTCAGCCCCAGCATTTT | CASSETESSQPQHF | TRBJ1-5 | NA | TRBV6-1 | NA
TGTGCCAGCAGTTTTGCAGGGCGGGAAAAACTGTTTTTT | CASSFAGREKLFF | TRBJ1-4 | NA | TRBV27 | few
TGTGCTATCTTCGATCGCGGGGGCCGCCAAGAGACCCAGTACTTC | CAIFDRGGRQETQYF | TRBJ2-5 | NA | TRBV7-6 | NA
TGTGCCAGCAGCACTGACATGGGCTCTGGAAACACCATATATTTT | CASSTDMGSGNTIYF | TRBJ1-3 | NA | TRBV5-5 | NA
TGTGCCAGCAGTTACCGGGGCACCGAGGATGGCTACACCTTC | CASSYRGTEDGYTF | TRBJ1-2 | NA | TRBV6-5 | many
TGTGCCAGCAGCTCATCCCGACAGACTAACTATGGCTACACCTTC | CASSSSRQTNYGYTF | TRBJ1-2 | NA | TRBV7-8 | many
TGCAGTGCTCGTAGGGACCGAAATTCACCCCTCCACTTT | CSARRDRNSPLHF | TRBJ1-6 | NA | TRBV20-1 | few
TGTGCCAGCAGCTTGGAGCCCGGGGGCGTCACAGATACGCAGTATTTT | CASSLEPGGVTDTQYF | TRBJ2-3 | NA | TRBV5-6 | NA
TGCGCCAGCAAAAGCTTGGGGGACCTCGAGACCCAGTACTTC | CASKSLGDLETQYF | TRBJ2-5 | NA | TRBV5-1 | few
TGTGCCAGCAGAGGGGAAAATAGCGGGGGAGGAGACATTCAGTACTTC | CASRGENSGGGDIQYF | TRBJ2-4 | TRBD2 | TRBV2 | NA
TGTGCCAGCAGCCCCTTGCGGGGTCGGACCGGGGAGCTGTTTTTT | CASSPLRGRTGELFF | TRBJ2-2 | NA | TRBV7-9 | NA
TGTGCCAGCAGTCCTGACAGGGAGGTCTACAATGAGCAGTTCTTC | CASSPDREVYNEQFF | TRBJ2-1 | NA | TRBV28 | NA
TGTGCCAGCATCGGAACGAACTGGAGGGAGACCCAGTACTTC | CASIGTNWRETQYF | TRBJ2-5 | NA | TRBV7-8 | few
TGTGCCAGCAGCGTACAGCCCATGGGGACCGGGGAGCTGTTTTTT | CASSVQPMGTGELFF | TRBJ2-2 | NA | TRBV7-8 | many
TGTGCCAGCAGTTACTCCTTAAAGAACACTGAAGCTTTCTTT | CASSYSLKNTEAFF | TRBJ1-1 | NA | TRBV6-2/TRBV6-3 | many
TGTGCCAGCAGCCTTGGAGGGACAGGGTCTGAGCAGTTCTTC | CASSLGGTGSEQFF | TRBJ2-1 | TRBD1 | TRBV14 | NA
TGTGCCAGTAGTTACTCTAGCGGCCCCCTCTACGAGCAGTACTTC | CASSYSSGPLYEQYF | TRBJ2-7 | TRBD2 | TRBV6-8 | NA
TGTGCCAGCAGCTTTCTCGAGGAGAACACTGAAGCTTTCTTT | CASSFLEENTEAFF | TRBJ1-1 | NA | TRBV7-2 | many
TGTGCCAGCAGCGAAACACAGATTTCTAGCACAGATACGCAGTATTTT | CASSETQISSTDTQYF | TRBJ2-3 | NA | TRBV6-4 | few
TGCGCCAGCAGCCCCTCCCCGGGGGGGTCGAATTCACCCCTCCACTTT | CASSPSPGGSNSPLHF | TRBJ1-6 | NA | TRBV4-3 | many
TGTGCCAGCAGTTCGGCGGGGACGGGTTCAACTAATGAAAAACTGTTTTTT | CASSSAGTGSTNEKLFF | TRBJ1-4 | NA | TRBV2 | few